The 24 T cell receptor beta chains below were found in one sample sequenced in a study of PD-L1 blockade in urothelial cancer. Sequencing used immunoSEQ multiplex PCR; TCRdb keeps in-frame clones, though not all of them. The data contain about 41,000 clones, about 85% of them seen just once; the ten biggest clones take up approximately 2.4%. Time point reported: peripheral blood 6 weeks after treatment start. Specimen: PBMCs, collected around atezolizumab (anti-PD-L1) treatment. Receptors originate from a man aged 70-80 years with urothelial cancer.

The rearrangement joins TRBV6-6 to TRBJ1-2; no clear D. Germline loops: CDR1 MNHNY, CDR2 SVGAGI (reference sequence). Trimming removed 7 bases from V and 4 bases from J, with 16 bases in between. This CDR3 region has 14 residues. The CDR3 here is CASTDSTSTYGYTF. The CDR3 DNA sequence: TGTGCCAGCACCGATTCGACATCAACCTATGGCTACACCTTC.

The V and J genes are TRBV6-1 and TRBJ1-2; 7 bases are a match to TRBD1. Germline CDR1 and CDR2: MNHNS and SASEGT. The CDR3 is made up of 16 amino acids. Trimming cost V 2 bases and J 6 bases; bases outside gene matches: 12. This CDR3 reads CASSETGDRILHGYTF. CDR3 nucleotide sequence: TGTGCCAGCAGTGAAACGGGGGACAGAATACTACATGGCTACACCTTC.

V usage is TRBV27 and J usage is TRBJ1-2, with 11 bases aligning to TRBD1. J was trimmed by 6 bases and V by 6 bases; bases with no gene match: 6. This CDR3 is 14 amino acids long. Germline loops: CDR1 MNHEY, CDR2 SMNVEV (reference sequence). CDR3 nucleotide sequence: TGTGCCAGCAGCCCCGGGACAGGGGGTAATGGCTACACCTTC. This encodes CASSPGTGGNGYTF.

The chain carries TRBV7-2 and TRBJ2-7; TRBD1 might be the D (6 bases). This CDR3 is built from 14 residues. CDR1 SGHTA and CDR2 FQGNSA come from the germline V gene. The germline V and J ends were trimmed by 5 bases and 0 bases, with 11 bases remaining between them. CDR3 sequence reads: CASSTGQTSYEQYF. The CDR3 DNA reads TGTGCCAGCAGCACTGGACAGACCTCCTACGAGCAGTACTTC.

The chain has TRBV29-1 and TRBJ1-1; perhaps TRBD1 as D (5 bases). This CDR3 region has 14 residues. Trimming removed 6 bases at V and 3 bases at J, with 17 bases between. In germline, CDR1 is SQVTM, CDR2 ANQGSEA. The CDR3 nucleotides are TGCAGCGTCGTGCACCCCGACAGAGACACTGAAGCTTTCTTT. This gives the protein CSVVHPDRDTEAFF.

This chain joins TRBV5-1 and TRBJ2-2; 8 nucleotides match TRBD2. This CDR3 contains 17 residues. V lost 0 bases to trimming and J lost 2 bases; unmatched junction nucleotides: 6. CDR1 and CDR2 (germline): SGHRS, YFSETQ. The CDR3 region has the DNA TGCGCCAGCAGCTTGGGCGCGGGAGGTGCTAACACCGGGGAGCTGTTTTTT. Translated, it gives CASSLGAGGANTGELFF.

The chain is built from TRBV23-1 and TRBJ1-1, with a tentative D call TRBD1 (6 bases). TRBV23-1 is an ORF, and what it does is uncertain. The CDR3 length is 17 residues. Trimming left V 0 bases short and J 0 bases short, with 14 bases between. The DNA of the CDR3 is TGCGCCAGCAGTCAATCATTGGCAGGGGTCTTGAACACTGAAGCTTTCTTT. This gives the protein CASSQSLAGVLNTEAFF.

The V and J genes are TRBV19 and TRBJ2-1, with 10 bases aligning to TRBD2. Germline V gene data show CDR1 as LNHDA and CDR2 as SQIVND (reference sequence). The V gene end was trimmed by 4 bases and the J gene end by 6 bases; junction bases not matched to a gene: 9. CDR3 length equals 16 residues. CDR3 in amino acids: CASSTRTAGGPNEQFF. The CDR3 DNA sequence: TGTGCCAGTAGTACCCGTACAGCGGGAGGGCCCAATGAGCAGTTCTTC.

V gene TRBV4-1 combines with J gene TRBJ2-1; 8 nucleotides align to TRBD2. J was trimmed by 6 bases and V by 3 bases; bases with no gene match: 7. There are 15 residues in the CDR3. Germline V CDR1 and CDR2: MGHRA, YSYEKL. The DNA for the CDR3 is TGCGCCAGCAGCCAGCCCGGGAGGGCGGGCAATGAGCAGTTCTTC. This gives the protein CASSQPGRAGNEQFF.

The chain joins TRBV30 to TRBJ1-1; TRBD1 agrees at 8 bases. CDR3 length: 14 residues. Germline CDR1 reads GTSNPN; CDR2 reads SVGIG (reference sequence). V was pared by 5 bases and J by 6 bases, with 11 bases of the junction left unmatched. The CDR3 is CAWPHRGAVAEAFF. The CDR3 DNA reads TGTGCCTGGCCCCACAGGGGGGCCGTCGCTGAAGCTTTCTTT.

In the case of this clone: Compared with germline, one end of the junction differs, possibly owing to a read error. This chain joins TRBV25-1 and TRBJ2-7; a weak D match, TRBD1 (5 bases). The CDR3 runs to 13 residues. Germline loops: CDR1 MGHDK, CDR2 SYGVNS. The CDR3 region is CASSESRQSPPSF. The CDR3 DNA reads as TGTGCCAGCAGTGAATCCCGACAGAGCCCGCCGTCCTTC.

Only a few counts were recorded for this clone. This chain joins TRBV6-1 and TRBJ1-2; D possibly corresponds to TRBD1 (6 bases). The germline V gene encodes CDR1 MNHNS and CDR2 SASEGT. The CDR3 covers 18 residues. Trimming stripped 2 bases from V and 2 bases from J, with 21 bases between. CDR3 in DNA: TGTGCCAGCAGTGAACGTGCAGGGAGGGGGTTGATCAACTATGGCTACACCTTC. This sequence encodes CASSERAGRGLINYGYTF.

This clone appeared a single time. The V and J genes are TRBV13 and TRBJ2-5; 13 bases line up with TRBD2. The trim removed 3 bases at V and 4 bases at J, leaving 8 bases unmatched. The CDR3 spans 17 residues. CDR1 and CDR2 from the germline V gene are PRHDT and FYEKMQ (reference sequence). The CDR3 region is CASSFWTSGSLGETQYF. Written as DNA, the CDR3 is TGTGCCAGCAGCTTTTGGACTAGCGGGAGCTTGGGAGAGACCCAGTACTTC.

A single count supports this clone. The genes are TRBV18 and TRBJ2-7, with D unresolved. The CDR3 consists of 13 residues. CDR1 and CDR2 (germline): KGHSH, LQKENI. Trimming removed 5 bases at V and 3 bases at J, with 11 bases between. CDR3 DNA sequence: TGTGCCAGCTCAACGGATTCGGGCTACGAGCAGTACTTC. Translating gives CASSTDSGYEQYF.

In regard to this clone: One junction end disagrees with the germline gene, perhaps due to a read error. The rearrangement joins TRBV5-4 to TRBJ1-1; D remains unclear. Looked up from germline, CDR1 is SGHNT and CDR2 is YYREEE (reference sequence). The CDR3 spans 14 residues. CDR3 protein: CASSIEILNAEAFF. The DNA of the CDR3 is TGTGCCAGCAGCATAGAGATATTGAACGCTGAAGCTTTCTTT.

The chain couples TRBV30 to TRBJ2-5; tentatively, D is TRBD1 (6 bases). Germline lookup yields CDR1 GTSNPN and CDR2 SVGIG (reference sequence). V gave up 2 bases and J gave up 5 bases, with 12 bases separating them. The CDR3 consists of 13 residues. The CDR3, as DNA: TGTGCCTGGAGTACAGGGCCGGGGGAGACCCAGTACTTC. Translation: CAWSTGPGETQYF.

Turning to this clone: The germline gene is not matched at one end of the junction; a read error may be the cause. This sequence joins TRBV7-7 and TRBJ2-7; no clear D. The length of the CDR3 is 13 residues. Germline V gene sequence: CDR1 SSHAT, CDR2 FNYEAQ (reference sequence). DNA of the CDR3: TGTGCTAGCAGCTTAGATCGTTTAAACGAGCAGTACTTC. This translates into CASSLDRLNEQYF.

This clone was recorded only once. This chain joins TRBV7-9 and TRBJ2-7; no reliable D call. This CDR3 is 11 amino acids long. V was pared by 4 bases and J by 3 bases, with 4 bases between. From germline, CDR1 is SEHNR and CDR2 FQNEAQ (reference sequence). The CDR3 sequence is CASSSLYEQYF. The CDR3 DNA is TGTGCCAGCAGCTCCCTCTACGAGCAGTACTTC.

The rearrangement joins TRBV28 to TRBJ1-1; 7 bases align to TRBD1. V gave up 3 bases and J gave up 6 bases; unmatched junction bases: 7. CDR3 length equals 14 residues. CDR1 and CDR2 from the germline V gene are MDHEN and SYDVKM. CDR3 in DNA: TGTGCCAGCAGTTTCGTACAGGGGAGCGCTGAAGCTTTCTTT. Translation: CASSFVQGSAEAFF. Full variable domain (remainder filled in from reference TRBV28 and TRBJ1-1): DVKVTQSSRYLVKRTGEKVFLECVQDMDHENMFWYRQDPGLGLRLIYFSYDVKMKEKGDIPEGYSVSREKKERFSLILESASTNQTSMYLCASSFVQGSAEAFFGQGTRLTVV.

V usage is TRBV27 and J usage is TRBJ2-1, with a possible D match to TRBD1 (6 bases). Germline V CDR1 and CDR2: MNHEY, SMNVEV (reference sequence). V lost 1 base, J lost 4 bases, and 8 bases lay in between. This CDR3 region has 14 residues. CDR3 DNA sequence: TGTGCCAGCAGTTTATTAAGGGGGTACAATGAGCAGTTCTTC. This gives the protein CASSLLRGYNEQFF.

The CDR3 DNA is TGTGCCTGGAGTGGCGGGACAGGGAGGGGCTACGAGCAGTACTTC. Amino acid sequence: CAWSGGTGRGYEQYF. This rearrangement joins TRBV30 to TRBJ2-7; 9 bases are a match to TRBD1. The CDR3 covers 15 residues. V shed 1 base and J 3 bases; nucleotides not matched to a gene: 7. In germline, CDR1 is GTSNPN, CDR2 SVGIG (reference sequence). Using reference TRBV30 and TRBJ2-7 for the parts outside the CDR3, the full variable domain is SQTIHQWPATLVQPVGSPLSLECTVEGTSNPNLYWYRQAAGRGLQLLFYSVGIGQISSEVPQNLSASRPQDRQFILSSKKLLLSDSGFYLCAWSGGTGRGYEQYFGPGTRLTVT.

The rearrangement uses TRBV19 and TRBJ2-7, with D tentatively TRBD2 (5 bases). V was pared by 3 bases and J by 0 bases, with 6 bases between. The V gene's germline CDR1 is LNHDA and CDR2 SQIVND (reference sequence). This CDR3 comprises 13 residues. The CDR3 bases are TGTGCCAGTAGTATGGGGAGCTCCTACGAGCAGTACTTC. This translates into CASSMGSSYEQYF.

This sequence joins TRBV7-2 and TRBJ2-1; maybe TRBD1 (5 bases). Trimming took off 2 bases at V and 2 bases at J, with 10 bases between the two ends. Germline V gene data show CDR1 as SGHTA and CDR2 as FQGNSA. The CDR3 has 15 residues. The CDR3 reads CASSLQRTTYNEQFF. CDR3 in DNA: TGTGCCAGCAGCTTACAAAGGACAACCTACAATGAGCAGTTCTTC.

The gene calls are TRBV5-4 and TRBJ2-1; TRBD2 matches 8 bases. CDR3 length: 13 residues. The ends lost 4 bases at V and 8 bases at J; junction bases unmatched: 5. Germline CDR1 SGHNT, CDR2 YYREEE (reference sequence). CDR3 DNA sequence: TGTGCCAGCAGCCTCGGGACTAGGTATGAGCAGTTCTTC. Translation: CASSLGTRYEQFF.